Listed here are 6 T cell receptor beta chains from one sample, sequenced in a study of CXCR3-negative and CXCR3-positive naive CD8 T cells. Study-level findings and limits: Researchers report that CXCR3-positive naive cells carry more hydrophobic TRB CDR3s than CXCR3-negative naive cells.

The TRB cDNA libraries were prepared by 5' RACE with UMI labels. For each CDR3 protein, TCRdb gives one entry from its re-call of the 5' RACE reads, without DNA. The sample yields about 110,000 distinct CDR3 sequences, of which the top ten take up approximately 0.38%. No antigen is known for these receptors. The sample taken for sequencing was naive CXCR3+ CD8+ T cells from blood. The subset is: CD45RO-CCR7+CD27+CD95- naive CD8+ T cells expressing CXCR3 (TNR3+). Every receptor here comes from a human donor in good health. Some clones in this sample may be carry-over from other donors' samples.

The genes are TRBV7-9 and TRBJ2-5; the TRBD1 assignment by TCRdb is unverifiable without DNA. Germline V gene lookup returns CDR1 SEHNR and CDR2 FQNEAQ (reference sequence). This CDR3 has 13 residues. CDR3 region: CASSYPGGQALYF.

The chain links TRBV5-5 to TRBJ2-7; the D gene TCRdb calls, TRBD1, cannot be checked with no DNA. Germline V gene sequence: CDR1 SGHKS, CDR2 YYEKEE (reference sequence). The CDR3 has 14 residues. The CDR3 protein is CASSAGQTRYEQYF.

The chain links TRBV7-9 to TRBJ1-1. Germline V gene lookup returns CDR1 SEHNR and CDR2 FQNEAQ (reference sequence). CDR3 length: 13 residues. The CDR3 sequence: CASSDYKNTEAFF.

The rearrangement uses TRBV7-6 and TRBJ1-3. The CDR3 length is 14 residues. CDR1 is SGHVS, CDR2 FNYEAQ, per germline. CDR3: CASSRELSGNTIYF.

This CDR3 is CASSSLMGSSYNEQFF. The chain joins TRBV5-5 to TRBJ2-1. CDR1 and CDR2 (germline): SGHKS, YYEKEE (reference sequence). The CDR3 spans 16 residues.

CDR3 loop: CASRSISLLNGNEQFF. The rearrangement links TRBV13 to TRBJ2-1. CDR3 size: 16 residues. Germline loops: CDR1 PRHDT, CDR2 FYEKMQ (reference sequence).